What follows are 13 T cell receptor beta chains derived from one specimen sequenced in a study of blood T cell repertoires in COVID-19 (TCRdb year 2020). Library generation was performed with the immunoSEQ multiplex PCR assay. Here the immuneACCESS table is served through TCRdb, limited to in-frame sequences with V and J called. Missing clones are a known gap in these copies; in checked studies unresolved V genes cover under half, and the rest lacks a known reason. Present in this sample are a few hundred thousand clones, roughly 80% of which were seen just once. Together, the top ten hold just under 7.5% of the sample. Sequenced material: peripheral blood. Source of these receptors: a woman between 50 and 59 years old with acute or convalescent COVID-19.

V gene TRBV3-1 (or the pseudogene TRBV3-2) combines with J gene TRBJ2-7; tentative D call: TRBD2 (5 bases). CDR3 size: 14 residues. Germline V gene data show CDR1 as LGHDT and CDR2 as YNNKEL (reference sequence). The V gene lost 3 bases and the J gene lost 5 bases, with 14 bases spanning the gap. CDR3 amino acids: CASSHPTTRDEQYF. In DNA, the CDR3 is TGTGCCAGCAGCCATCCAACGACGCGGGACGAGCAGTACTTC.

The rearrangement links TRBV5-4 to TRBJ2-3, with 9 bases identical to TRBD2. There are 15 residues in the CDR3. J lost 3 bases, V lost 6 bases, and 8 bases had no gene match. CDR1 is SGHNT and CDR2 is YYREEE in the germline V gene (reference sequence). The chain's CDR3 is CASTHPGLATDTQYF. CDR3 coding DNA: TGTGCCAGCACCCACCCGGGACTAGCAACAGATACGCAGTATTTT.

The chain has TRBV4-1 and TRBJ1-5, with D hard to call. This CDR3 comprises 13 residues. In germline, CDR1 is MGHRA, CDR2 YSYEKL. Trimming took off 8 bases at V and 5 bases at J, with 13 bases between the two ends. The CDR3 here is CASGFGEDQPQHF. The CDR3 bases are TGCGCCAGCGGCTTCGGGGAGGATCAGCCCCAGCATTTT.

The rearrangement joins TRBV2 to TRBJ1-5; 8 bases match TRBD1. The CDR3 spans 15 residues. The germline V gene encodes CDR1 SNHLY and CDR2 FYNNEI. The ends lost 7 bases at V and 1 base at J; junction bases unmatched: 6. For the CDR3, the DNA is TGTGCCAGCAACCAGGACAGGGAAAGCAATCAGCCCCAGCATTTT. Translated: CASNQDRESNQPQHF.

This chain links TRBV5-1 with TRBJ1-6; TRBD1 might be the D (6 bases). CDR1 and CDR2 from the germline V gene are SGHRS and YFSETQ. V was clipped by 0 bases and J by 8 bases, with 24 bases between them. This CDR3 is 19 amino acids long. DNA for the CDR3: TGCGCCAGCAGCTTGGTCCGGGGGGCGCGTGGAATGGATTATTCACCCCTCCACTTT. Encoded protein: CASSLVRGARGMDYSPLHF.

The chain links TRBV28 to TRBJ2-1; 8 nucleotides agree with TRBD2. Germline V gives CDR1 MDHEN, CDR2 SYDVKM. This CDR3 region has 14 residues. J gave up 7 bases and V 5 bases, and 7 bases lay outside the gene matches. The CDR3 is CASSPSLAGNEQFF. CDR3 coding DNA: TGTGCCAGCAGTCCCAGTCTAGCGGGTAATGAGCAGTTCTTC.

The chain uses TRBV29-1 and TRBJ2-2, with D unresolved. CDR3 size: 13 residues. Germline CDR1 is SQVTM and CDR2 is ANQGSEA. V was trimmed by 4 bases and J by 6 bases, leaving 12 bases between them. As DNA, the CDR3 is TGCAGCGTTGCTTACAGCCCCGCCGGGGAGCTGTTTTTT. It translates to CSVAYSPAGELFF.

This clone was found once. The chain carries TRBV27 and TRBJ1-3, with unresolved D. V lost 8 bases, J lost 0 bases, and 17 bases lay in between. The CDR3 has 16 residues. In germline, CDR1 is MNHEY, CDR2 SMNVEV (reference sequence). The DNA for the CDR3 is TGTGCCAGCGCCCTGAGACGGAGAAGCTCTGGAAACACCATATATTTT. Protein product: CASALRRRSSGNTIYF.

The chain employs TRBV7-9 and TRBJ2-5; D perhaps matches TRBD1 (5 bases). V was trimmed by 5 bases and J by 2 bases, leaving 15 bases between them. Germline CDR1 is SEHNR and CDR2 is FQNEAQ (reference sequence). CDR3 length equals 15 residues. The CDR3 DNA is TGTGCCAGCAGCCAGCTTGGTACAGGACAAGAGACCCAGTACTTC. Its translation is CASSQLGTGQETQYF. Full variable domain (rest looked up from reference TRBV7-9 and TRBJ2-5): DTGVSQNPRHKITKRGQNVTFRCDPISEHNRLYWYRQTLGQGPEFLTYFQNEAQLEKSRLLSDRFSAERPKGSFSTLEIQRTEQGDSAMYLCASSQLGTGQETQYFGPGTRLLVL.

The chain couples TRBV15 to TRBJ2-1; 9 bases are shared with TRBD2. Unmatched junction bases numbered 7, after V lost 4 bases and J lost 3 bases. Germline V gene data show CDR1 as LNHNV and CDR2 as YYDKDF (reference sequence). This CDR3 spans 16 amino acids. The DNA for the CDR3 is TGTGCCACCAGCAATGTAGCGGGGGTAAACTACAATGAGCAGTTCTTC. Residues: CATSNVAGVNYNEQFF.

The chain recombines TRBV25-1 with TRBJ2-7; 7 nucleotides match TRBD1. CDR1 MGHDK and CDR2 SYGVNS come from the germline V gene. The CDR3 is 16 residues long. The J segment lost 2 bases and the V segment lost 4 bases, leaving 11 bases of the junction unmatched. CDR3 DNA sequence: TGTGCCAGCAGTGGGGGTTGGGACAGCAGGACCTACGAGCAGTACTTC. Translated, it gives CASSGGWDSRTYEQYF.

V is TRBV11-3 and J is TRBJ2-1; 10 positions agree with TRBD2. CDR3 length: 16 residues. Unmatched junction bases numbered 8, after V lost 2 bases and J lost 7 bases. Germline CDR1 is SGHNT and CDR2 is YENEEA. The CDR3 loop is CASSLMSSGSRNEQFF. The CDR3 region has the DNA TGTGCCAGCAGCTTAATGTCTAGCGGGAGTCGGAATGAGCAGTTCTTC.

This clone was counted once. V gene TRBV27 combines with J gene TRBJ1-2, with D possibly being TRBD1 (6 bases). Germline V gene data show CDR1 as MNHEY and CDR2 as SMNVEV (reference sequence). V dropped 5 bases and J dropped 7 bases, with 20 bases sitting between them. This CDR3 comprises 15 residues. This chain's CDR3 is CASSGGDIPSFGYTF. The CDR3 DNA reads TGTGCCAGCAGTGGGGGGGACATACCTTCATTTGGCTACACCTTC.